What follows are 22 T cell receptor beta chains derived from one specimen sequenced in a study of T cell responses to AZD1222 COVID-19 vaccine. Clones were read by immunoSEQ multiplex PCR, and TCRdb kept only the in-frame ones, dropping some. The sample contains 100,000 to 150,000 clones, 80% to 90% of which appear only once. The sequenced sample was peripheral blood, obtained on day 0 of MenACWY control vaccination. The receptors were gathered from an adult in good health.

This rearrangement joins TRBV7-9 to TRBJ2-1, with D possibly matching TRBD2 (5 bases). V lost 5 bases and J lost 9, with 17 bases in between. The CDR3 has 14 residues. Germline V CDR1 and CDR2: SEHNR, FQNEAQ (reference sequence). The CDR3 DNA sequence: TGTGCCAGCAGCACAACTAGGTTATCGGGTGAGCAGTTCTTC. Its translation is CASSTTRLSGEQFF.

V gene TRBV19 combines with J gene TRBJ1-5; 7 bases line up with TRBD1. Trimming cost V 5 bases and J 11 bases; bases outside gene matches: 12. CDR3 length: 14 residues. Germline assignment: CDR1 LNHDA and CDR2 SQIVND (reference sequence). The CDR3 sequence: CASSADRIGLAQHF. The CDR3 DNA reads as TGTGCCAGTAGTGCGGACAGGATAGGCTTGGCCCAGCATTTT.

This chain connects TRBV30 to TRBJ1-4; D remains ambiguous. This CDR3 is 14 amino acids long. Between the trimmed V and J ends, which lost 1 base and 5 bases, there was a span of 11 bases. Germline V gene sequence: CDR1 GTSNPN, CDR2 SVGIG (reference sequence). The CDR3 sequence is CAWSEYGANEKLFF. CDR3 nucleotide sequence: TGTGCCTGGAGTGAATACGGAGCCAATGAAAAACTGTTTTTT.

About this clone: Within the sample, other DNA sequences also encode this same CDR3. The V call is TRBV27, the J call TRBJ2-7, with D uncertain. Trimming shortened V by 3 bases and J by 4 bases, and 4 bases separated the two germline ends. The germline gives CDR1 MNHEY, CDR2 SMNVEV (reference sequence). CDR3 length: 11 residues. The CDR3 sequence: CASSFGYEQYF. The CDR3 nucleotides are TGTGCCAGCAGTTTTGGGTACGAGCAGTACTTC.

This clone was seen a single time. J is TRBJ2-2 and V is TRBV24-1, with 8 positions matching TRBD1. The V and J ends lost 5 bases and 6 bases, in that order; junction bases with no gene match: 10. The germline gives CDR1 KGHDR, CDR2 SFDVKD. CDR3 length equals 16 residues. CDR3 amino acids: CATSAGTGSRAGELFF. The CDR3 nucleotides read TGTGCCACCAGTGCCGGGACAGGATCTAGAGCCGGGGAGCTGTTTTTT.

This chain uses TRBV28 with TRBJ1-1, with unresolved D. This CDR3 is 12 amino acids long. V dropped 8 bases and J dropped 1 base, with 8 bases sitting between them. The germline CDR1 and CDR2 sequences are MDHEN and SYDVKM. CDR3 bases: TGTGCCAGCTCCTCTAGGAACACTGAAGCTTTCTTT. It translates to CASSSRNTEAFF.

CDR3 in amino acids: CASSSYSGQADTQYF. In DNA, the CDR3 is TGTGCCAGCAGCTCCTACTCCGGACAGGCAGATACGCAGTATTTT. This chain links TRBV13 with TRBJ2-3; 7 bases map to TRBD1. Germline CDR1 PRHDT, CDR2 FYEKMQ (reference sequence). V shed 4 bases, J shed 4 bases, and the junction held 8 bases outside the gene matches. The CDR3 is made up of 15 amino acids.

The chain carries TRBV27 and TRBJ1-5, with no clear D. V was trimmed by 0 bases and J by 6 bases, leaving 9 bases between them. Germline CDR1 and CDR2: MNHEY and SMNVEV (reference sequence). The CDR3 runs to 14 residues. CDR3 nucleotides: TGTGCCAGCAGTTTATCCCCCCCGGCTCAGCCCCAGCATTTT. Translation gives CASSLSPPAQPQHF.

CDR3: CASSLPPGGRNSPLHF. CDR3 bases: TGTGCCAGCAGTTTACCCCCGGGGGGTCGGAATTCACCCCTCCACTTT. The rearrangement links TRBV27 to TRBJ1-6, with a weak D call TRBD1 (5 bases). CDR1 is MNHEY and CDR2 is SMNVEV in the germline V gene (reference sequence). V was cut by 2 bases and J by 7 bases, with 15 bases left in between. The CDR3 contains 16 residues.

The chain uses TRBV27 and TRBJ2-7, with D perhaps TRBD2 (5 bases). CDR3 length: 15 residues. The germline V and J ends were trimmed by 0 bases and 7 bases, with 16 bases remaining between them. Germline lookup yields CDR1 MNHEY and CDR2 SMNVEV (reference sequence). The CDR3 spells CASSLSVGAPWEQYF. The CDR3 DNA is TGTGCCAGCAGTTTATCTGTGGGAGCGCCCTGGGAGCAGTACTTC.

The rearrangement links TRBV19 to TRBJ2-7; D is unresolved. Germline values: CDR1 LNHDA, CDR2 SQIVND (reference sequence). V was cut by 3 bases and J by 6 bases, with 12 bases left in between. CDR3 size: 13 residues. CDR3 amino acids: CASSIDIGIEQYF. The CDR3, as DNA: TGTGCCAGTAGTATCGATATAGGGATCGAGCAGTACTTC.

The chain employs TRBV5-6 and TRBJ1-5; possibly TRBD1 for D (5 bases). The ends were cut back, 4 bases at V and 0 bases at J, with 14 bases in the middle. Germline CDR1 reads SGHDT; CDR2 reads YYEEEE. The length of the CDR3 is 16 residues. The CDR3: CASSTFDRNSNQPQHF. The DNA of the CDR3 is TGTGCCAGCAGCACCTTCGACAGAAATAGCAATCAGCCCCAGCATTTT.

The V call is TRBV7-9, the J call TRBJ2-7; 7 bases are shared with TRBD1. Germline V lookup: CDR1 SEHNR, CDR2 FQNEAQ (reference sequence). This CDR3 is built from 13 residues. The trim removed 3 bases at V and 5 bases at J, leaving 4 bases unmatched. The CDR3 nucleotides are TGTGCCAGCAGCTTTTTTACAGGGGACGAGCAGTACTTC. This codes for CASSFFTGDEQYF.

The chain recombines TRBV2 with TRBJ1-4; 11 nucleotides align to TRBD1. V trimming: 3 bases; J trimming: 7 bases; junction bases outside the gene matches: 4. The germline V gene has CDR1 SNHLY and CDR2 FYNNEI. This CDR3 is 15 amino acids long. The CDR3 here is CASSEDRGLREKLFF. CDR3 DNA: TGTGCCAGCAGTGAGGACAGGGGGCTTCGTGAAAAACTGTTTTTT. The full variable domain, in which reference TRBV2 and TRBJ1-4 provide the parts outside the CDR3, is EPEVTQTPSHQVTQMGQEVILRCVPISNHLYFYWYRQILGQKVEFLVSFYNNEISEKSEIFDDQFSVERPDGSNFTLKIRSTKLEDSAMYFCASSEDRGLREKLFFGSGTQLSVL.

The gene calls are TRBV6-5 and TRBJ1-3; TRBD1 matches 8 bases. There are 15 residues in the CDR3. The V and J ends lost 6 bases and 4 bases, in that order; junction bases with no gene match: 8. Germline CDR1 reads MNHEY; CDR2 reads SVGAGI. This CDR3 is CASSERTGKGNTIYF. The CDR3 DNA reads TGTGCCAGCAGCGAGAGGACAGGGAAAGGAAACACCATATATTTT.

In this sample, this clone turned up once. The chain joins TRBV28 to TRBJ1-6; D remains ambiguous. Per germline, CDR1 MDHEN and CDR2 SYDVKM. V was cut by 4 bases and J by 10 bases, with 11 bases left in between. The CDR3 has 13 amino acids. CDR3 sequence reads: CASSSPLGSPLHF. The CDR3 coding sequence is TGTGCCAGCAGTTCCCCACTCGGCTCACCCCTCCACTTT.

The chain combines TRBV19 with TRBJ1-4, with D hard to call. The CDR3 spans 9 residues. CDR1 and CDR2 (germline): LNHDA, SQIVND (reference sequence). V lost 10 bases to trimming and J lost 13 bases, with 10 bases between them. The CDR3 DNA sequence: TGTGCCACCAGGAGGGTACTGTTTTTT. Protein: CATRRVLFF.

This sequence joins TRBV7-9 and TRBJ1-3; D is unresolved. The V and J ends lost 5 bases and 2 bases respectively, with 4 bases between them. Germline V lookup: CDR1 SEHNR, CDR2 FQNEAQ (reference sequence). The CDR3 totals 12 residues. This CDR3 is CASSPAGNTIYF. The CDR3 nucleotides are TGTGCCAGCAGCCCCGCTGGAAACACCATATATTTT.

The rearrangement uses TRBV6-5 and TRBJ1-1; 8 positions match TRBD1. This CDR3 region has 14 residues. The trim removed 6 bases at V and 1 base at J, leaving 4 bases unmatched. Germline CDR1 and CDR2: MNHEY and SVGAGI. The CDR3 region is CASRVQGENTEAFF. The CDR3 DNA follows: TGTGCCAGCAGAGTACAGGGGGAGAACACTGAAGCTTTCTTT.

This chain uses TRBV7-2 with TRBJ2-1, with 13 nucleotides matching TRBD2. V gave up 5 bases and J gave up 4 bases; unmatched junction bases: 14. Germline assignment: CDR1 SGHTA and CDR2 FQGNSA. The CDR3 is 19 amino acids. The CDR3 sequence: CASSHITSGRARRYNEQFF. DNA for the CDR3: TGTGCCAGCAGCCACATAACTAGCGGGAGGGCCAGACGATACAATGAGCAGTTCTTC.

The J gene is TRBJ2-2, the V gene TRBV27; 10 bases map to TRBD1. The germline V gene has CDR1 MNHEY and CDR2 SMNVEV (reference sequence). CDR3 length equals 16 residues. Losses at the gene ends were 3 bases for V and 5 bases for J; bases not matched to a gene: 6. The CDR3 region has the DNA TGTGCCAGCAGTTTTTGGCGGACAGGGGGAACCGGGGAGCTGTTTTTT. As protein: CASSFWRTGGTGELFF.

This clone was observed a handful of times. V is TRBV19 and J is TRBJ2-7, with D possibly being TRBD1 (5 bases). V lost 3 bases and J lost 3, with 12 bases in between. The CDR3 loop spans 14 amino acids. CDR1 and CDR2 from the germline V gene are LNHDA and SQIVND (reference sequence). The CDR3, as DNA: TGTGCCAGTAGTATCAAGAGACAGTTCTACGAGCAGTACTTC. This encodes CASSIKRQFYEQYF. The complete variable domain, with remaining parts taken from reference TRBV19 and TRBJ2-7, reads DGGITQSPKYLFRKEGQNVTLSCEQNLNHDAMYWYRQDPGQGLRLIYYSQIVNDFQKGDIAEGYSVSREKKESFPLTVTSAQKNPTAFYLCASSIKRQFYEQYFGPGTRLTVT.